One sample yielded the 28 T cell receptor beta chains listed below, sequenced in a study of shared clonotypes between healthy human individuals. The assay was immunoSEQ multiplex PCR, and TCRdb's table has in-frame clones only and misses some. The data show approximately 500,000 clones, less than 96% seen once. Sample: naive CD4+ T cells sorted from blood. Documented subset: CD45RA+ positively selected. These receptors were obtained from a woman aged 25 to 39 in good health.

This clone was seen a single time. The chain joins TRBV19 to TRBJ2-7; D perhaps matches TRBD1 (6 bases). In germline, CDR1 is LNHDA, CDR2 SQIVND (reference sequence). Trimming removed 7 bases from V and 4 bases from J, with 11 bases in between. This CDR3 has 12 residues. The CDR3 sequence: CASMDRHYEQYF. CDR3 nucleotide sequence: TGTGCCAGTATGGACAGACATTACGAGCAGTACTTC.

This chain joins TRBV7-9 and TRBJ1-1; 7 nucleotides match TRBD1. The CDR3 is made up of 16 amino acids. The ends lost 6 bases at V and 5 bases at J; junction bases unmatched: 15. Looked up from germline, CDR1 is SEHNR and CDR2 is FQNEAQ (reference sequence). As DNA, the CDR3 is TGTGCCAGCAGATTACGGCTCACAGGGGTTTTTACTGAAGCTTTCTTT. It is translated as CASRLRLTGVFTEAFF.

The chain's CDR3 is CASSNAGGDYGYTF. The CDR3 bases are TGTGCCAGTAGTAATGCGGGGGGCGACTATGGCTACACCTTC. This chain links TRBV19 with TRBJ1-2, with D perhaps matching TRBD1 (6 bases). Germline loops: CDR1 LNHDA, CDR2 SQIVND (reference sequence). The CDR3 has 14 residues. Trimming removed 4 bases from V and 3 bases from J, with 12 bases in between.

The chain carries TRBV7-9 and TRBJ1-1, with 7 bases fitting TRBD1. CDR3 length: 16 amino acids. CDR1 SEHNR and CDR2 FQNEAQ come from the germline V gene (reference sequence). Trimming took 5 bases from V and 0 from J; bases not matched to a gene: 9. The CDR3 DNA reads as TGTGCCAGCAGCCTTCTGCCAGGGGGTCTGAACACTGAAGCTTTCTTT. This sequence encodes CASSLLPGGLNTEAFF.

V usage is TRBV28 and J usage is TRBJ2-1; 7 bases line up with TRBD1. The CDR3 is made up of 15 amino acids. V shed 5 bases and J 2 bases; nucleotides not matched to a gene: 6. Germline V lookup: CDR1 MDHEN, CDR2 SYDVKM. The CDR3 spells CASSIDRDPYNEQFF. The DNA for the CDR3 is TGTGCCAGCAGTATTGACAGGGACCCCTACAATGAGCAGTTCTTC.

The V and J genes are TRBV7-9 and TRBJ1-6; D remains ambiguous. The germline gives CDR1 SEHNR, CDR2 FQNEAQ (reference sequence). The CDR3 is 14 amino acids. The ends were cut back, 8 bases at V and 8 bases at J, with 16 bases in the middle. The chain's CDR3 is CASSRDSVDSPLHF. In DNA, the CDR3 is TGTGCCAGCTCACGAGACTCAGTGGATTCACCCCTCCACTTT.

The CDR3 nucleotides read TGCGCCAGCAGCCTAGGACAGGGGGCCCATACGCAGTATTTT. Translated: CASSLGQGAHTQYF. This sequence joins TRBV5-1 and TRBJ2-3, with 11 nucleotides matching TRBD1. The germline CDR1 and CDR2 sequences are SGHRS and YFSETQ. V shed 4 bases, J shed 7 bases, and the junction held 5 bases outside the gene matches. The CDR3 has 14 amino acids.

The gene calls are TRBV5-6 and TRBJ1-2; D gene uncertain. V was trimmed by 4 bases and J by 11 bases, leaving 15 bases between them. The CDR3 loop spans 12 amino acids. Germline-derived CDR1 and CDR2 are SGHDT and YYEEEE. The CDR3 DNA reads as TGTGCCAGCAGCAAGCAACGGCGGGGTTACACCTTC. It is translated as CASSKQRRGYTF. The complete variable domain, with remaining parts taken from reference TRBV5-6 and TRBJ1-2, reads DAGVTQSPTHLIKTRGQQVTLRCSPKSGHDTVSWYQQALGQGPQFIFQYYEEEERQRGNFPDRFSGHQFPNYSSELNVNALLLGDSALYLCASSKQRRGYTFGSGTRLTVV.

V usage is TRBV27 and J usage is TRBJ1-1; possible D gene TRBD1, 5 bases. Germline lookup yields CDR1 MNHEY and CDR2 SMNVEV (reference sequence). The CDR3 covers 11 residues. V dropped 9 bases and J dropped 1 base, with 6 bases sitting between them. In DNA form, the CDR3 reads TGTGCCAGGGGGCCGAACACTGAAGCTTTCTTT. Residues: CARGPNTEAFF.

V and J are TRBV23-1 and TRBJ2-4; D is unclear. TRBV23-1 qualifies as an ORF whose function is uncertain. This CDR3 has 10 residues. Trimming cost V 2 bases and J 10 bases, with 3 bases left between them. In nucleotides, the CDR3 is TGCGCCAGCAGTCAAGGGATTCAGTACTTC. Translated: CASSQGIQYF.

The chain has TRBV6-4 and TRBJ2-1; D gene unclear. This CDR3 spans 15 amino acids. Trimming pared 4 bases from V and 0 bases from J, leaving 10 bases between. The germline V gene encodes CDR1 MRHNA and CDR2 SNTAGT. This CDR3 reads CASSVAPSSYNEQFF. The CDR3 DNA is TGTGCCAGCAGTGTGGCGCCGAGCTCCTACAATGAGCAGTTCTTC.

This chain's CDR3 is CASRRTEQFF. DNA of the CDR3: TGTGCCAGCAGACGGACAGAGCAGTTCTTC. The chain links TRBV5-8 to TRBJ2-1; a possible D gene is TRBD1 (5 bases). CDR1 and CDR2 from the germline V gene are SGHTS and YDEGEE. V was trimmed by 5 bases and J by 10 bases, leaving 7 bases between them. The CDR3 has 10 residues.

The CDR3 nucleotides read TGTGCCAGCAGCTTAGGGGGGCCCTATCAGCCCCAGCATTTT. Its protein product is CASSLGGPYQPQHF. The rearrangement links TRBV11-2 to TRBJ1-5; a possible D gene is TRBD1 (6 bases). Germline values: CDR1 SGHAT, CDR2 FQNNGV. Trimming cost V 1 base and J 5 bases, with 9 bases left between them. This CDR3 has 14 residues.

The V gene is TRBV7-9, the J gene TRBJ2-7; a possible D gene is TRBD2 (5 bases). The CDR3 is 13 amino acids. With 7 bases removed from V and 3 bases from J, the gap between germline ends came to 13 bases. Germline CDR1 and CDR2: SEHNR and FQNEAQ (reference sequence). CDR3 bases: TGTGCCAGCACCCTAGGTGGGAGCTACGAGCAGTACTTC. Its translation: CASTLGGSYEQYF.

This chain links TRBV7-2 with TRBJ1-2, with D perhaps matching TRBD1 (5 bases). The CDR3 contains 13 residues. The ends were cut back, 3 bases at V and 4 bases at J, with 9 bases in the middle. Germline CDR1 SGHTA, CDR2 FQGNSA. The CDR3 bases are TGTGCCAGCAGCTTTGCCGGGGCCTATGGCTACACCTTC. Translating it yields CASSFAGAYGYTF.

This clone occurred a few times. V and J are TRBV30 and TRBJ2-7; D ambiguous. The V end lost 2 bases, the J end lost 3 bases, and 5 bases lay between the germline ends. The CDR3 spans 11 residues. Looked up from germline, CDR1 is GTSNPN and CDR2 is SVGIG (reference sequence). Here the CDR3 DNA reads TGTGCCTGGAGTATCAGCTACGAGCAGTACTTC. Protein product: CAWSISYEQYF.

This clone showed up just once. The chain combines TRBV6-5 with TRBJ1-3, with TRBD1 as a possible D gene (5 bases). The V end lost 2 bases, the J end lost 0 bases, and 11 bases lay between the germline ends. The CDR3 spans 16 residues. Germline-derived CDR1 and CDR2 are MNHEY and SVGAGI. The CDR3 reads CASSYLTEPSGNTIYF. DNA for the CDR3: TGTGCCAGCAGTTACCTGACAGAGCCCTCTGGAAACACCATATATTTT.

The CDR3 DNA reads TGTGCCAGCAGCACTCAAAGCGGGATCGGACTCAATGAGCAGTTCTTC. It encodes CASSTQSGIGLNEQFF. The rearrangement joins TRBV7-8 to TRBJ2-1; 7 nucleotides align to TRBD2. The V segment lost 5 bases and the J segment 6 bases; nucleotides outside the gene matches: 13. The CDR3 runs to 16 residues. The germline CDR1 and CDR2 sequences are SGHVS and FQNEAQ.

The chain combines TRBV7-7 with TRBJ2-2; a weak D match, TRBD1 (6 bases). This CDR3 contains 13 residues. V was cut by 5 bases and J by 6 bases, with 10 bases left in between. Looked up from germline, CDR1 is SSHAT and CDR2 is FNYEAQ (reference sequence). In DNA, the CDR3 is TGTGCCAGCAGCGGACCAGGGGCCGGGGAGCTGTTTTTT. It yields the protein CASSGPGAGELFF.

Concerning this clone: This sample includes further DNA sequences coding for the same CDR3. V gene TRBV18 combines with J gene TRBJ2-5, with 7 bases matching TRBD1. The CDR3 spans 14 residues. V shed 3 bases and J 2 bases; nucleotides not matched to a gene: 3. Germline loops: CDR1 KGHSH, CDR2 LQKENI. CDR3 nucleotides: TGTGCCAGCTCACCTCAGGGGGTTCAAGAGACCCAGTACTTC. As protein: CASSPQGVQETQYF.

The rearrangement joins TRBV11-2 to TRBJ2-1; 9 bases fit TRBD2. CDR3 length equals 14 residues. Losses at the gene ends were 8 bases for V and 2 bases for J; bases not matched to a gene: 4. Looked up from germline, CDR1 is SGHAT and CDR2 is FQNNGV. Here the CDR3 DNA reads TGTGCCAGCCAAATAGCGGGAGCCTACAATGAGCAGTTCTTC. Protein product: CASQIAGAYNEQFF.

The chain combines TRBV9 with TRBJ2-1; 12 bases align to TRBD2. The CDR3 consists of 18 residues. Germline lookup yields CDR1 SGDLS and CDR2 YYNGEE. The junction had 8 bases not matched to a gene; V was cut back by 0 bases and J by 4 bases. CDR3 protein: CASSVEVLAGGGYNEQFF. The CDR3 DNA follows: TGTGCCAGCAGCGTAGAGGTCCTAGCGGGAGGGGGGTACAATGAGCAGTTCTTC. The full variable domain, with the rest looked up from reference TRBV9 and TRBJ2-1, is DSGVTQTPKHLITATGQRVTLRCSPRSGDLSVYWYQQSLDQGLQFLIQYYNGEERAKGNILERFSAQQFPDLHSELNLSSLELGDSALYFCASSVEVLAGGGYNEQFFGPGTRLTVL.

The chain is built from TRBV6-6 and TRBJ2-7; the match to TRBD2 covers 10 bases. Germline V gives CDR1 MNHNY, CDR2 SVGAGI (reference sequence). The CDR3 covers 14 residues. The V segment lost 4 bases and the J segment 5 bases; nucleotides outside the gene matches: 5. The CDR3 DNA reads as TGTGCCAGCAGTTCAAGCGGGAGGGCCAACGAGCAGTACTTC. This translates into CASSSSGRANEQYF.

This chain uses TRBV21-1 with TRBJ2-1; the table gives TRBD1 as D, unverified against the DNA. TRBV21-1 represents a pseudogene. This CDR3 spans 13 amino acids. This CDR3 is CASSKGPPNEQFF. The CDR3 DNA reads as TGTGCCAGCAGCAAAGGGCCCCCAAATGAGCAGTTCTTC.

Only one count was recorded for this clone. The V and J genes are TRBV9 and TRBJ2-5; 10 bases are a match to TRBD1. Trimming took 2 bases from V and 5 from J; bases not matched to a gene: 9. The CDR3 covers 16 residues. The germline V gene has CDR1 SGDLS and CDR2 YYNGEE. CDR3 loop: CASSVGAGTGVETQYF. The CDR3 DNA is TGTGCCAGCAGCGTCGGAGCCGGGACAGGGGTGGAGACCCAGTACTTC. The entire variable domain, with the rest obtained from reference TRBV9 and TRBJ2-5, is as follows: DSGVTQTPKHLITATGQRVTLRCSPRSGDLSVYWYQQSLDQGLQFLIQYYNGEERAKGNILERFSAQQFPDLHSELNLSSLELGDSALYFCASSVGAGTGVETQYFGPGTRLLVL.

This clone was observed once. This sequence joins TRBV4-1 and TRBJ2-1, with 8 bases matching TRBD2. This CDR3 comprises 20 residues. Germline V gene sequence: CDR1 MGHRA, CDR2 YSYEKL. Losses at the gene ends were 0 bases for V and 12 bases for J; bases not matched to a gene: 25. The CDR3 region is CASSQDASPSGLARGRGQFF. DNA of the CDR3: TGCGCCAGCAGCCAAGACGCGTCACCTAGCGGGCTCGCCCGGGGTAGGGGGCAGTTCTTC.

This rearrangement joins TRBV28 to TRBJ1-1, with a tentative D call TRBD1 (5 bases). The V and J ends lost 7 bases and 7 bases respectively, with 16 bases between them. Germline loops: CDR1 MDHEN, CDR2 SYDVKM. The CDR3 covers 13 residues. The CDR3 protein is CASKVSWGIEAFF. Written as DNA, the CDR3 is TGTGCCAGCAAAGTATCATGGGGGATTGAAGCTTTCTTT.

The V call is TRBV4-2, the J call TRBJ2-7; the D gene is possibly TRBD1 (6 bases). The germline gives CDR1 LGHNA, CDR2 YNFKEQ. V was cut by 4 bases and J by 3 bases, with 16 bases left in between. There are 15 residues in the CDR3. The CDR3 is CASSRFRGSGYEQYF. The CDR3 coding sequence is TGTGCCAGCAGCCGATTCAGGGGTAGTGGCTACGAGCAGTACTTC.